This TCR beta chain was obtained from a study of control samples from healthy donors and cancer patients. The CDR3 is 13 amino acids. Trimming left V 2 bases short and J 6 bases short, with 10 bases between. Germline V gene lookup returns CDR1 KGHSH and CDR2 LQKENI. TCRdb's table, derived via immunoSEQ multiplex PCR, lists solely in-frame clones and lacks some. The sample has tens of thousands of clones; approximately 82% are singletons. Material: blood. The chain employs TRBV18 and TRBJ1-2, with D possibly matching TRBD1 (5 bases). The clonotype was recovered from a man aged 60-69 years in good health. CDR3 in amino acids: CASSPEGYNGYTF. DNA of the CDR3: TGTGCCAGCTCACCAGAGGGGTATAATGGCTACACCTTC.